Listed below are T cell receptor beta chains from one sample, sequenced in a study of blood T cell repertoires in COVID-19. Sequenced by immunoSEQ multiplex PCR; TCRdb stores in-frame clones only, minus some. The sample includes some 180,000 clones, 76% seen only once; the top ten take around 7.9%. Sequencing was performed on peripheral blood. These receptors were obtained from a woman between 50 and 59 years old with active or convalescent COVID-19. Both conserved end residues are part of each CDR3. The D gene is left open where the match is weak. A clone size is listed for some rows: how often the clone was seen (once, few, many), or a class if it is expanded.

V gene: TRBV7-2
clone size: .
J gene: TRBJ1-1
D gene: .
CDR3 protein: CASSSYSGTEAFF
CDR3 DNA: TGTGCCAGCAGCTCGTATTCGGGGACTGAAGCTTTCTTT

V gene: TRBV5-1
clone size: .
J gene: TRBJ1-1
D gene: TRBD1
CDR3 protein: CASSPRDSQNTEAFF
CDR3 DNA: TGCGCCAGCAGCCCCCGGGACAGTCAGAACACTGAAGCTTTCTTT

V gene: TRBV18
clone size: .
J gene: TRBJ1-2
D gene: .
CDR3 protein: CASSLLQGNDGYTF
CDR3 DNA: TGTGCCAGCTCTCTTCTACAGGGTAATGATGGCTACACCTTC

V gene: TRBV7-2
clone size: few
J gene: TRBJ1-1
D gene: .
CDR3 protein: CASSLASQGEAFF
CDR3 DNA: TGTGCCAGCAGCTTAGCGAGTCAGGGGGAAGCTTTCTTT

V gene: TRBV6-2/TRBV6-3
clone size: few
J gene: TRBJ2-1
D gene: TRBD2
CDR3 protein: CASSYSGLVGEQFF
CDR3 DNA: TGTGCCAGCAGTTACTCGGGACTAGTCGGTGAGCAGTTCTTC

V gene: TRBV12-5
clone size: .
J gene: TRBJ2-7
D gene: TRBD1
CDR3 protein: CASGLARDRGTYEQYF
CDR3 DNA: TGTGCTAGTGGTTTGGCCCGGGACAGGGGGACCTACGAGCAGTACTTC

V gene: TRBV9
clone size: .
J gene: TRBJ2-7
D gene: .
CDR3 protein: CASSVGDTIYEQYF
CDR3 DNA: TGTGCCAGCAGCGTAGGGGACACCATCTACGAGCAGTACTTC

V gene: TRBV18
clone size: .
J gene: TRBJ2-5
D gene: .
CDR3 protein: CASSSYQETQYF
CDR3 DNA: TGTGCCAGCTCATCGTACCAAGAGACCCAGTACTTC

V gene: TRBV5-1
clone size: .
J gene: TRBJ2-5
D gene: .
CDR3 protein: CASSLALLVTTGTQYF
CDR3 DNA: TGCGCCAGCAGCTTGGCCCTGCTAGTCACAACCGGGACCCAGTACTTC

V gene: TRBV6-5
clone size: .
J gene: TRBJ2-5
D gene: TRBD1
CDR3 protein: CASSYHPGQGQETQYF
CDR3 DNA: TGTGCCAGCAGTTACCACCCGGGACAGGGACAAGAGACCCAGTACTTC

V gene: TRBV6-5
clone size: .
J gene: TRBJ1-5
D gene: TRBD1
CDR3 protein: CASSSRQGSNQPQHF
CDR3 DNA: TGTGCCAGCAGTTCTCGACAGGGGAGCAATCAGCCCCAGCATTTT

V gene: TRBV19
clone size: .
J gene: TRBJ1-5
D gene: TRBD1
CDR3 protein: CASSIRDRDHQPQHF
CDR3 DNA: TGTGCCAGTAGTATCCGGGACAGGGACCATCAGCCCCAGCATTTT

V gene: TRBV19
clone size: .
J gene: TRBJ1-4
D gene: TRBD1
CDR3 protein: CASSRQGMLFF
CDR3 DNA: TGTGCCAGTAGTAGACAGGGGATGCTGTTTTTT

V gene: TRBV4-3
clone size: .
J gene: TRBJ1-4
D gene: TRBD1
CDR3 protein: CASSQGDRLRNEKLFF
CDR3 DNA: TGCGCCAGCAGCCAAGGGGACAGGCTCCGTAACGAAAAACTGTTTTTT

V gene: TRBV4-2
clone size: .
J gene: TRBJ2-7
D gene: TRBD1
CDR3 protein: CASSRRGTGGYEQYF
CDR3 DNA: TGTGCCAGCAGCCGGCGCGGGACAGGAGGATACGAGCAGTACTTC

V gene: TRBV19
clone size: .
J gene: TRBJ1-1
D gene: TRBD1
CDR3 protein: CASSMRIGQAGMNTEAFF
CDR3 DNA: TGTGCCAGTAGTATGAGAATCGGACAGGCAGGTATGAACACTGAAGCTTTCTTT

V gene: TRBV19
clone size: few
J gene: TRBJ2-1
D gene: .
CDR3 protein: CASNGRANLGSINEQFF
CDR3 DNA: TGTGCCAGTAACGGCAGGGCCAATTTAGGAAGCATCAATGAGCAGTTCTTC

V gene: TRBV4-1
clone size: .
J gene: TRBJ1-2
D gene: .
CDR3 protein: CASSQGGPPANYGYTF
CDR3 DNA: TGCGCCAGCAGCCAAGGGGGGCCCCCAGCTAACTATGGCTACACCTTC

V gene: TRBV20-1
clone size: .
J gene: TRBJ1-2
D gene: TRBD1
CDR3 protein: CSASSHTGDYGYTF
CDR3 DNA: TGCAGTGCTAGTTCCCATACAGGGGATTATGGCTACACCTTC

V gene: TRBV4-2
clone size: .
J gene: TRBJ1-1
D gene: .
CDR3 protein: CASSQEGGNTEAFF
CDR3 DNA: TGTGCCAGCAGCCAAGAAGGAGGGAACACTGAAGCTTTCTTT

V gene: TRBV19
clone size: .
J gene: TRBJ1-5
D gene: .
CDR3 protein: CASSPRSGVKSNQPQHF
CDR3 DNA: TGTGCCAGTAGTCCACGATCAGGGGTGAAGAGCAATCAGCCCCAGCATTTT

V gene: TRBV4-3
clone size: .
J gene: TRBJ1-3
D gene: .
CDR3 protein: CASSQDRGGNTIYF
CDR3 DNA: TGCGCCAGCAGCCAAGACAGGGGAGGAAACACCATATATTTT

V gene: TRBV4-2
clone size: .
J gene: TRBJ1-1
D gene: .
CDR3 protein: CASSQELGGAGTEAFF
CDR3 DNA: TGTGCCAGCAGCCAAGAGTTAGGAGGGGCCGGCACTGAAGCTTTCTTT

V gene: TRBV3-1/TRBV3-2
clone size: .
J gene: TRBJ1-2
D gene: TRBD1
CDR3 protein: CASSQGDRRGYTF
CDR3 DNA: TGTGCCAGCAGCCAAGGGGACAGACGGGGCTACACCTTC

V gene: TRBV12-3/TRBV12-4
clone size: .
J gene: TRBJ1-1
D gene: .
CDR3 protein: CASSLSDRTEAFF
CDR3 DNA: TGTGCCAGCAGTTTATCGGACAGAACTGAAGCTTTCTTT

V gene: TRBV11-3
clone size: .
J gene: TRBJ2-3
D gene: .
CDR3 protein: CASSLSNQADTQYF
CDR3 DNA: TGTGCCAGCAGCTTAAGTAACCAGGCAGATACGCAGTATTTT

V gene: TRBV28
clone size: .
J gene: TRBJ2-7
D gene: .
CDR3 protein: CASTQEGSGGYEQYF
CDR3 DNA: TGTGCCAGCACCCAGGAGGGTAGCGGAGGGTACGAGCAGTACTTC

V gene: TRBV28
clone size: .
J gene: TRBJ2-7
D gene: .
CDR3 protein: CASSFGGTGLTSYEQYF
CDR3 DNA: TGTGCCAGCAGTTTCGGAGGGACTGGCTTAACCTCCTACGAGCAGTACTTC